This T cell receptor (beta chain) was observed in a study of T cell repertoires in cytomegalovirus infection (dated 2019 in TCRdb). Notes on the research overall: Recently identified HLA-C-restricted CMV epitopes, whose presentation resists viral immunomodulation, were targeted by peptide stimulations together with well-studied HLA-B-restricted epitopes. Because public TCR beta signatures pointed to carriage of CMV infection together with the matching HLA type, the HLA type of each donor mattered for the analysis.

Interpreted using the paper, the treatment or condition label stands for: in vitro stimulation with specific CMV peptide epitopes to enrich CMV-specific T cells. Broader findings and caveats from the paper: The ex vivo response was dominated by HLA-C-restricted CMV-specific TCR beta clonotypes, which also provided the single most frequent clonotype in two of eight donors. In both this cohort and an independent roughly 350-donor cohort, the cumulative frequency of public TCR beta family members distinguished carriers of CMV infection plus the relevant HLA type.

Reading from cysteine to phenylalanine, the CDR3 counts 12 amino acids. CDR3 DNA only is kept here, 36 bases in frame from base 1. CDR1 and CDR2 (SNHLY, FYNNEI) derive from the germline V gene. V and J are truncated by 8 bases and 13 bases respectively, leaving an intervening sequence of 15 bases. Notes on this clonotype: The antigen it binds to is not known. No per-base quality is available; no much larger clone lies one base away.

The sample was run on an Illumina HiSeq 1500. The public reads were reprocessed in TCRdb via fastp at Q25 and MiXCR, keeping in-frame beta chains. CDR3 protein sequences are deduplicated, and each keeps its most common genes and DNA. In this sample the table shows roughly 80,000 distinct CDR3 sequences, 20% to 30% of which occur a single time. 50% of the sample goes to the ten largest clones. This TCR came from a human donor in good health (CMV status not recorded). Some clones in this sample may be carry-over from other donors' samples. Source: CD8+ T cells from cultured PBMCs, taken from culture after CMV antigen stimulation. Recombination connected TRBV2 to TRBJ1-6; the best D guess is TRBD1, with 6 bases matching. The nucleotides read TGTGCCAGCCGGCTGGGGGCCCAGCCCCTCCACTTT. Its product reads: CASRLGAQPLHF.